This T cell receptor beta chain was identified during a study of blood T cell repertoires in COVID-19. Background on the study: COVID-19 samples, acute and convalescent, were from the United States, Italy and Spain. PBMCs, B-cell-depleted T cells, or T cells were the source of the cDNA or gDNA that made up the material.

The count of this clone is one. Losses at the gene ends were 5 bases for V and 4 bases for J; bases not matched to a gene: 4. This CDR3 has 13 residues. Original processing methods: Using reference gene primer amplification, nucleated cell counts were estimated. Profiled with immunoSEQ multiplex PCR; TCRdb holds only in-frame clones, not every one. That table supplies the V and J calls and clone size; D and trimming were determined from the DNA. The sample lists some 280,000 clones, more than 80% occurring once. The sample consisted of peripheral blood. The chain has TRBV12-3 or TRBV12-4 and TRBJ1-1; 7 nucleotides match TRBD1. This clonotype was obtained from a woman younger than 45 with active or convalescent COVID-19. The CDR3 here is CASSDSGGTEAFF. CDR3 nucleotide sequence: TGTGCCAGCAGTGACTCAGGGGGCACTGAAGCTTTCTTT.